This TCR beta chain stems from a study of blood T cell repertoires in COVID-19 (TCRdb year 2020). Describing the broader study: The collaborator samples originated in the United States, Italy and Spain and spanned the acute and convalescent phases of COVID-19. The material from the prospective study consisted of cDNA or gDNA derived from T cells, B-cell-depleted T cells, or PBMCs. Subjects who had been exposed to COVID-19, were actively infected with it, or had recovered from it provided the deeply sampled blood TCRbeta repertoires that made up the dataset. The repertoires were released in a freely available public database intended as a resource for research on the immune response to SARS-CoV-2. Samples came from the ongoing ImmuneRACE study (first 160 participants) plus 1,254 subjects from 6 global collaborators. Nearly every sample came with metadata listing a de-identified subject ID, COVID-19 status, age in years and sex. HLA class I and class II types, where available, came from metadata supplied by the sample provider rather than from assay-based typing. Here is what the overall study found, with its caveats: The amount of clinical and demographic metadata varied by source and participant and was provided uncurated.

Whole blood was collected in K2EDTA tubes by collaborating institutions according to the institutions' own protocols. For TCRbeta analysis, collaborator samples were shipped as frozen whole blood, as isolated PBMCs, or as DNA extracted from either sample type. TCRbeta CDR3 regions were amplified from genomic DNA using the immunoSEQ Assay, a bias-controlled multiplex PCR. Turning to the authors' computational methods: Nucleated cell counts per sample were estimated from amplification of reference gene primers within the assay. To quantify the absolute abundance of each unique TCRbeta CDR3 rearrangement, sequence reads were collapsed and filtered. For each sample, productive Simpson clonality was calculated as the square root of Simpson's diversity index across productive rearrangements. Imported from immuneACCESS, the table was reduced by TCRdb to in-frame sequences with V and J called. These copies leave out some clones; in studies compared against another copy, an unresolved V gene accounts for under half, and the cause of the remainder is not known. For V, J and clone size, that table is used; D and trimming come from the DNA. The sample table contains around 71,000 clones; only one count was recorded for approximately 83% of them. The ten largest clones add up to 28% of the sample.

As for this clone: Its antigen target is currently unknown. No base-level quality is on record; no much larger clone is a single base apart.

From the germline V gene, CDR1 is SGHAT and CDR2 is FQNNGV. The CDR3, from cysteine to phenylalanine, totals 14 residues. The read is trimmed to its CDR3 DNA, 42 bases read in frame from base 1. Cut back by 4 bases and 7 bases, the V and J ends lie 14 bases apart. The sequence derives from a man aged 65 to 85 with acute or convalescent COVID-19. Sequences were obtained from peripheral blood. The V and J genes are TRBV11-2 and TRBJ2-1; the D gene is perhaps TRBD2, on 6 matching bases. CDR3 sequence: CASSSPTSNNEQFF. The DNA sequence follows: TGTGCCAGCAGCTCGCCGACTAGTAATAATGAGCAGTTCTTC. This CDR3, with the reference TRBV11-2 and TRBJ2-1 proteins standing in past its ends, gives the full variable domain EAGVAQSPRYKIIEKRQSVAFWCNPISGHATLYWYQQILGQGPKLLIQFQNNGVVDDSQLPKDRFSAERLKGVDSTLKIQPAKLEDSAVYLCASSSPTSNNEQFFGPGTRLTVL.